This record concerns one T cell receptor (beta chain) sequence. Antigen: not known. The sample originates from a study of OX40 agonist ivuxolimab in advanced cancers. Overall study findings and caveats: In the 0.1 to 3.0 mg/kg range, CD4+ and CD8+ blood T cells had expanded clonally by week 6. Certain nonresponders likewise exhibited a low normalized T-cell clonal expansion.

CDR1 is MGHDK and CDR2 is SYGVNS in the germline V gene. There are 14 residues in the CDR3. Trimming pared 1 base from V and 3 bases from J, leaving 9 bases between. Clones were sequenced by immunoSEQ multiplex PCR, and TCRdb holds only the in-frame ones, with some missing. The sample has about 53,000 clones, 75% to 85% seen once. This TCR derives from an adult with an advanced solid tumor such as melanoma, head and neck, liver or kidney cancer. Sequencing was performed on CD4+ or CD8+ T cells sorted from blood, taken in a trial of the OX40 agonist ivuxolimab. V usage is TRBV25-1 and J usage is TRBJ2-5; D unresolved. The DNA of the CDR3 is TGTGCCAGCAGTGAATCATCCAGAAAAGAGACCCAGTACTTC. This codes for CASSESSRKETQYF.